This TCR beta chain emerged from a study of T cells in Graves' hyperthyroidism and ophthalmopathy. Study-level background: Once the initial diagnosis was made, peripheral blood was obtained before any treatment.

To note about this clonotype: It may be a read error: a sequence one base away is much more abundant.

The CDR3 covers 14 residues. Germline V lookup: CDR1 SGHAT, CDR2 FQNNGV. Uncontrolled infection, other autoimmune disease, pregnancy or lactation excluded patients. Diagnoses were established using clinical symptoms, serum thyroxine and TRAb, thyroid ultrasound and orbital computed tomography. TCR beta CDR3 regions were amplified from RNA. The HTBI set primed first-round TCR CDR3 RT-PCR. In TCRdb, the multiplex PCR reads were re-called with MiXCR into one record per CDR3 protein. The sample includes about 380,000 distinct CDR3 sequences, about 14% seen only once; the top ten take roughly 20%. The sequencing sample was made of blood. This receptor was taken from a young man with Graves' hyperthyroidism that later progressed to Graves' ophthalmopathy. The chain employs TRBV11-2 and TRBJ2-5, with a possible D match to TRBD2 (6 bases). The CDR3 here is CASGLNGGYETQYF. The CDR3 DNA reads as TGTGCCAGCGGCTTAAATGGGGGGTACGAGACCCAGTACTTC.